This T cell receptor beta chain was documented in a study of OX40 agonist ivuxolimab in advanced cancers. Study overall: Checkpoint inhibitors had been given previously to 40% of patients.

Whole-study findings and limits: There were also nonresponders showing low normalized T-cell clonal expansion.

Patients were ineligible given autoimmune disease history or systemic immunosuppression. Germline V CDR1 and CDR2: LNHDA, SQIVND (reference sequence). The CDR3 has 13 residues. Trimming removed 3 bases at V and 10 bases at J, with 13 bases between. Notes on this clone: Its antigen is not identified.

The data were produced by immunoSEQ multiplex PCR, yet TCRdb's version contains in-frame clones alone and is incomplete. The sample carries tens of thousands of clones, roughly nine tenths recorded once. This material consisted of CD4+ or CD8+ T cells sorted from blood, taken in a trial of the OX40 agonist ivuxolimab. This sequence was found in an adult with an advanced solid tumor such as melanoma, head and neck, liver or kidney cancer. The rearrangement uses TRBV19 and TRBJ2-1, with D hard to call. CDR3 sequence: CASSIVGLSEQFF. CDR3 DNA: TGTGCCAGTAGTATTGTGGGCCTCTCCGAGCAGTTCTTC.